These 11 T cell receptor beta chains were all obtained from the same sample, sequenced in a study of read filtering for tumor transcriptome and immune sequencing. The library was built from about 400 ng RNA with molecular barcoded adaptors for alpha/delta and beta/gamma chains. TCRdb used MiXCR to reprocess the reads, holding one entry per CDR3 protein. Among roughly 46,000 distinct CDR3 sequences, approximately 12% were seen once, and the ten largest hold 13% to 15%. The sample consisted of a population of CD138-negative cells sorted from bone marrow. The receptors here all came from a donor at least 40 years old with multiple myeloma.

This sequence joins TRBV10-3 and TRBJ1-5; 9 nucleotides line up with TRBD1. From germline, CDR1 is ENHRY and CDR2 SYGVKD. The CDR3 contains 16 residues. The J segment lost 4 bases and the V segment lost 0 bases, leaving 4 bases of the junction unmatched. The CDR3 region is CAISESRTGVNQPQHF. The CDR3 coding sequence is TGTGCCATCAGTGAGTCTAGGACAGGGGTTAATCAGCCCCAGCATTTT.

This clonotype was counted at least ten times. V gene TRBV27 combines with J gene TRBJ2-7; 8 bases fit TRBD2. Germline V gene data show CDR1 as MNHEY and CDR2 as SMNVEV (reference sequence). V lost 6 bases, J lost 4 bases, and 8 bases stayed unmatched. This CDR3 comprises 14 residues. CDR3 sequence reads: CASSDGGAGYEQYF. CDR3 nucleotides: TGTGCCAGCAGCGACGGGGGGGCCGGGTACGAGCAGTACTTC.

This clonotype has at least ten counts. This chain connects TRBV27 to TRBJ2-6; D unclear. The CDR3 sequence is 15 residues long. Germline CDR1 reads MNHEY; CDR2 reads SMNVEV (reference sequence). V lost 5 bases to trimming and J lost 0 bases, with 8 bases between them. CDR3 amino acids: CASSPRSSGANVLTF. The CDR3 DNA is TGTGCCAGCAGTCCCCGGTCCTCTGGGGCCAACGTCCTGACTTTC.

This clonotype was counted at least ten times. In DNA form, the CDR3 reads TGCGCCAGCAGCCAAGAACAGGGGAACTACGAGCAGTACTTC. This sequence encodes CASSQEQGNYEQYF. The chain joins TRBV4-3 to TRBJ2-7; 7 nucleotides align to TRBD1. Trimming removed 0 bases from V and 3 bases from J; junction bases left unmatched: 2. The V gene's germline CDR1 is LGHNA and CDR2 YSLEER. This CDR3 comprises 14 residues.

This clonotype was detected ten times or more. This chain links TRBV28 with TRBJ2-2; possibly TRBD1 for D (6 bases). V lost 6 bases, J lost 5 bases, and 10 bases lay in between. CDR1 and CDR2 (germline): MDHEN, SYDVKM. The CDR3 contains 13 residues. The CDR3 sequence: CASRDSSTGELFF. CDR3 coding DNA: TGTGCCAGCAGGGACAGTTCTACCGGGGAGCTGTTTTTT.

This clonotype was recorded at least ten times. The chain joins TRBV29-1 to TRBJ1-1; the D is unclear. Between the trimmed V and J ends, which lost 7 bases and 5 bases, there was a span of 17 bases. The CDR3 is 13 amino acids. Per germline, CDR1 SQVTM and CDR2 ANQGSEA. The CDR3 DNA reads as TGCAGCGGGGAGGTGGATCTATGGACTGAAGCTTTCTTT. It translates to CSGEVDLWTEAFF.

Concerning this clonotype itself: Since a much larger clone is just one base distant, this may be a read error. The gene calls are TRBV30 and TRBJ1-4; D gene unclear. The CDR3 loop spans 11 amino acids. The germline V gene has CDR1 GTSNPN and CDR2 SVGIG (reference sequence). DNA of the CDR3: TGTGCCTGGAGGAACGGACGGAAACTGCCTTTT. This codes for CAWRNGRKLPF.

This clonotype was counted ten times or more. The chain links TRBV4-3 to TRBJ2-2; 9 bases are a match to TRBD2. V shed 0 bases and J 5 bases; nucleotides not matched to a gene: 10. Germline V CDR1 and CDR2: LGHNA, YSLEER. This CDR3 contains 18 residues. The chain's CDR3 is CASSQESFSGSETGELFF. The DNA of the CDR3 is TGCGCCAGCAGCCAAGAATCGTTTAGCGGGAGCGAAACCGGGGAGCTGTTTTTT.

This clonotype was found many times. This chain connects TRBV20-1 to TRBJ2-1; D not certain. Trimming pared 4 bases from V and 5 bases from J, leaving 18 bases between. This CDR3 spans 15 amino acids. Per the germline V gene, CDR1 is DFQATT and CDR2 is SNEGSKA (reference sequence). The CDR3 reads CSATIPGYPHNEQFF. CDR3 sequence (DNA): TGCAGTGCTACTATTCCGGGCTACCCCCACAATGAGCAGTTCTTC.

Many counts were recorded for this clonotype. The chain joins TRBV18 to TRBJ2-1; D is perhaps TRBD2 (5 bases). Trimming removed 8 bases from V and 0 bases from J, with 8 bases in between. Germline lookup yields CDR1 KGHSH and CDR2 LQKENI. The CDR3 length is 13 residues. The CDR3 bases are TGTGCCAGCAAAAGCGGCTCCTACAATGAGCAGTTCTTC. Encoded protein: CASKSGSYNEQFF.

This clonotype was picked up many times. V gene TRBV20-1 combines with J gene TRBJ2-1; 7 bases fit TRBD2. The CDR3 loop spans 13 amino acids. The V and J ends lost 6 bases and 0 bases, in that order; junction bases with no gene match: 2. CDR1 and CDR2 from the germline V gene are DFQATT and SNEGSKA (reference sequence). CDR3 in amino acids: CSARDYSYNEQFF. The DNA of the CDR3 is TGCAGTGCCCGGGACTACTCCTACAATGAGCAGTTCTTC.